This T cell receptor (beta chain) emerged from a study of T cell responses to AZD1222 COVID-19 vaccine. Germline V CDR1 and CDR2: MDHEN, SYDVKM. The J segment lost 3 bases and the V segment lost 5 bases, leaving 1 base of the junction unmatched. The CDR3 contains 13 residues. Regarding the study as a whole: AZD1222 recipients seropositive at baseline numbered only 6 or 7. Vaccination with two AZD1222 doses was followed by a rise in Spike-specific TCR breadth and depth. Donors were largely white British and mainly female; clonal diversity was possibly underestimated.

Clones were sequenced by immunoSEQ multiplex PCR, and TCRdb holds only the in-frame ones, with some missing. The profile shows more than 95,000 clones, more than 70% of them singletons. Comments on this clone: Its specificity is unknown.

This rearrangement joins TRBV28 to TRBJ1-1; 9 positions agree with TRBD1. The sequence was collected from an adult in good health. The sample consisted of peripheral blood, taken on day 0 of AZD1222 vaccination. CDR3 DNA sequence: TGTGCCAGCAGTGACAGGGGGTACACTGAAGCTTTCTTT. This sequence encodes CASSDRGYTEAFF.